This TCR beta chain comes out of a study of cytomegalovirus exposure and HLA in healthy donors. Concerning this clone itself: Its target is unknown.

The PCR used 60 Vbeta and 13 Jbeta primers. Method: immunoSEQ multiplex PCR; TCRdb's copy keeps in-frame clones and lacks some. The sample table sets out about 150,000 clones. Nominal health characterized the donors when sampled, though unrecorded immune exposures were likely. The CDR3 is 13 amino acids. Per the germline V gene, CDR1 is SGHAT and CDR2 is FQNNGV. V shed 3 bases and J shed 3 bases, with 8 bases lying between them. Study-wide points: Usually a TCR sequence was rare, but some public TCRs were found in many donors. Per a later analysis, HLA-associated TCR beta chains showed more clonal expansion than other, equally common TCR beta chains. Prior analysis indicated that the majority of TCR beta V segments exhibited productivity approximately 90% or approximately 30% of the time.

Sequenced input: PBMCs. The chain joins TRBV11-2 to TRBJ1-1, with a weak D call TRBD1 (6 bases). The source of this sequence is a woman aged 50 to 65 in good health and CMV-seronegative. The CDR3 reads CASSLAGDTEAFF. The CDR3 coding sequence is TGTGCCAGCAGCTTGGCAGGGGACACTGAAGCTTTCTTT.